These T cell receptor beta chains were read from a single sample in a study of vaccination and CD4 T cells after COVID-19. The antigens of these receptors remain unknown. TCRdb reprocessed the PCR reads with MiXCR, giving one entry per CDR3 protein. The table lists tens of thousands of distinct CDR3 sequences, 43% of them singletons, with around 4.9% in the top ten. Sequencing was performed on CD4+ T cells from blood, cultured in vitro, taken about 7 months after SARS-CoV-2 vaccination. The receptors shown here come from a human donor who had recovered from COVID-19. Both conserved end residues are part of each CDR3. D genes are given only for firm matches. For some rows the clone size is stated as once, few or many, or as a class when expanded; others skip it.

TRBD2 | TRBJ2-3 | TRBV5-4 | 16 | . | TGTGCCAGCAGCTTCTCTAGCGGGATTGGAACAGATACGCAGTATTTT | CASSFSSGIGTDTQYF
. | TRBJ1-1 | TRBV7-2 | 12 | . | TGTGCCAGCAGCACTAATCAGGGTGTCGCTTTCTTT | CASSTNQGVAFF
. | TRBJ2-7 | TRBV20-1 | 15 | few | TGCAGTGCTAGAGATGGGAGGGGGCGCTTCTACGAGCAGTACTTC | CSARDGRGRFYEQYF
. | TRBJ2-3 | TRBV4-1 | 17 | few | TGCGCCAGCAGCCAAGGGGACTGGCTCCCGCGCACAGATACGCAGTATTTT | CASSQGDWLPRTDTQYF
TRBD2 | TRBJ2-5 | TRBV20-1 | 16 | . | TGCAGTGCTAGAGATCCCCGAGGGGAGGGCCGGGAGACCCAGTACTTC | CSARDPRGEGRETQYF
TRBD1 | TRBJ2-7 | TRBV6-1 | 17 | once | TGTGCCAGCAGCCGGGACAGGGGGTACGAAGCAGCACGCGAGCAGTACTTC | CASSRDRGYEAAREQYF
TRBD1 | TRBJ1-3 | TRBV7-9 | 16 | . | TGTGCCAGCAGCTGGACAGGGCTCGGGTCTGGAAACACCATATATTTT | CASSWTGLGSGNTIYF
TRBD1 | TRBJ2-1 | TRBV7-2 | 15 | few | TGTGCCAGCAGCGCGAACAGGGGACCGGACAATGAGCAGTTCTTC | CASSANRGPDNEQFF
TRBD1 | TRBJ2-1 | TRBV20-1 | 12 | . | TGCAGTGGACAGGGGGGCTACAATGAGCAGTTCTTC | CSGQGGYNEQFF
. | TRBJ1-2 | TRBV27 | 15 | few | TGTGCCAGCAGTTTAAGACAGCCATCTAACTATGGCTACACCTTC | CASSLRQPSNYGYTF
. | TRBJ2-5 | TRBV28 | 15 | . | TGTGCCAGCAGCCGACCGGGACTCCTTCAGGAGACCCAGTACTTC | CASSRPGLLQETQYF
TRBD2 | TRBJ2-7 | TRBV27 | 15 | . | TGTGCCAGCAGGCTGGGGGGACTAGCGGCCCACGAGCAGTACTTC | CASRLGGLAAHEQYF
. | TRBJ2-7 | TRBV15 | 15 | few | TGTGCCACCAGCAGAGGACTAGGACAATCCTACGAGCAGTACTTC | CATSRGLGQSYEQYF
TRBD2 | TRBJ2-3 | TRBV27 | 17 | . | TGTGCCAGCAGTTTCCTGGGGACTAGCGGTAGCACAGATACGCAGTATTTT | CASSFLGTSGSTDTQYF
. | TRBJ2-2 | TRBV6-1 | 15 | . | TGTGCCAGCAGTGGGATCAGGGGTATCACCGGGGAGCTGTTTTTT | CASSGIRGITGELFF
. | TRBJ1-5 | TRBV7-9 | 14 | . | TGTGCCAGCAGCCCATACGAAGACAGTCAGCCCCAGCATTTT | CASSPYEDSQPQHF
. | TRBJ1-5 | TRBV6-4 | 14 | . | TGTGCCAGCAGGCCCTCCGAGGGACGGCGGCCCCAGCATTTT | CASRPSEGRRPQHF
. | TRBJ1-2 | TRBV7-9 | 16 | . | TGTGCCAGCAGCTTAGGGTTTGGGGATGGAGACTATGGCTACACCTTC | CASSLGFGDGDYGYTF
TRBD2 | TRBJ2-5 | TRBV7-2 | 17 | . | TGTGCCAGCAGCTCCGGACTAGCGGGAGGTCTTCAAGAGACCCAGTACTTC | CASSSGLAGGLQETQYF
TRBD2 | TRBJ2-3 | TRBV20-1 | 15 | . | TGCAGTGCTAGCCTACTAGCGGGAGGAGGGGATACGCAGTATTTT | CSASLLAGGGDTQYF
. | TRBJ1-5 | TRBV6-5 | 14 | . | TGTGCCAGCAGTTCACAGGGTGGCAATCAGCCCCAGCATTTT | CASSSQGGNQPQHF
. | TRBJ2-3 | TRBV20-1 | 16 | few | TGCAGTGCTAGCCCTGGACGGCCCTCTTTCACAGATACGCAGTATTTT | CSASPGRPSFTDTQYF
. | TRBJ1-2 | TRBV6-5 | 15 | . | TGTGCCAGCAGTTACTCGGCAGCCGCTGGCTATGGCTACACCTTC | CASSYSAAAGYGYTF
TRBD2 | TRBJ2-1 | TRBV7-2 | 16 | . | TGTGCCAGCAGCTTGGGGGGACTAGCGCCCAACAATGAGCAGTTCTTC | CASSLGGLAPNNEQFF